Below are 6 T cell receptor beta chains sequenced from a single sample in a study of cytomegalovirus exposure and HLA in healthy donors. With 60 Vbeta and 13 Jbeta primers, the PCR was carried out. Measured with immunoSEQ multiplex PCR; TCRdb has only the in-frame clones, and not every one. The sample shows some 220,000 clones, approximately 90% of them seen only once. The sample taken for sequencing was PBMCs. All receptors come from a woman under 30 in good health and CMV-seronegative.

The chain carries TRBV5-1 and TRBJ2-1; 9 nucleotides line up with TRBD1. Germline-derived CDR1 and CDR2 are SGHRS and YFSETQ. This CDR3 comprises 16 residues. V lost 8 bases and J lost 0; bases outside the gene matches: 9. The CDR3 is CASAPGQGFSYNEQFF. As DNA, the CDR3 is TGCGCCAGTGCTCCGGGACAGGGTTTCTCCTACAATGAGCAGTTCTTC. Complete variable domain (other parts from reference TRBV5-1 and TRBJ2-1): KAGVTQTPRYLIKTRGQQVTLSCSPISGHRSVSWYQQTPGQGLQFLFEYFSETQRNKGNFPGRFSGRQFSNSRSEMNVSTLELGDSALYLCASAPGQGFSYNEQFFGPGTRLTVL.

This rearrangement joins TRBV7-9 to TRBJ2-5, with 10 bases aligning to TRBD1. From germline, CDR1 is SEHNR and CDR2 FQNEAQ (reference sequence). CDR3 length equals 17 residues. Germline trimming cut 0 bases from V and 5 bases from J; bases unmatched to any gene: 9. The CDR3 region has the DNA TGTGCCAGCAGCTTAGCATTTGGACAGGGGGACGGGGAGACCCAGTACTTC. Protein: CASSLAFGQGDGETQYF. The full variable domain, with the rest looked up from reference TRBV7-9 and TRBJ2-5, is DTGVSQNPRHKITKRGQNVTFRCDPISEHNRLYWYRQTLGQGPEFLTYFQNEAQLEKSRLLSDRFSAERPKGSFSTLEIQRTEQGDSAMYLCASSLAFGQGDGETQYFGPGTRLLVL.

CDR3 sequence (DNA): TGTGCCAGCAGCTCCCGGTGGGTGCAGGGAGAGACCCAGTACTTC. Translation: CASSSRWVQGETQYF. The rearrangement links TRBV9 to TRBJ2-5, with a tentative D call TRBD1 (5 bases). The ends were cut back, 4 bases at V and 4 bases at J, with 17 bases in the middle. The V gene's germline CDR1 is SGDLS and CDR2 YYNGEE. The CDR3 has 15 amino acids.

This clone was counted a few times. The rearrangement links TRBV19 to TRBJ2-6; TRBD1 matches at 7 bases. The V gene's germline CDR1 is LNHDA and CDR2 SQIVND (reference sequence). The junction had 5 bases not matched to a gene; V was cut back by 7 bases and J by 2 bases. The CDR3 is made up of 15 amino acids. CDR3 DNA sequence: TGTGCCAGTACTCTAGACAGGGCTGGGGCCAACGTCCTGACTTTC. Translation: CASTLDRAGANVLTF.

V and J are TRBV4-3 and TRBJ2-1; 9 bases line up with TRBD2. The CDR3 has 16 amino acids. V dropped 3 bases and J dropped 4; count of bases not matched to a gene: 7. Germline CDR1 and CDR2: LGHNA and YSLEER. The CDR3 reads CASSHMVAGDYNEQFF. The CDR3 coding sequence is TGCGCCAGCAGCCATATGGTAGCGGGAGATTACAATGAGCAGTTCTTC.

The chain uses TRBV6-6 and TRBJ2-7, with D perhaps TRBD1 (5 bases). The CDR3 covers 13 residues. Germline CDR1 is MNHNY and CDR2 is SVGAGI (reference sequence). Trimming removed 2 bases from V and 5 bases from J, with 10 bases in between. CDR3 protein: CASSYPPGNEQYF. The CDR3 DNA reads TGTGCCAGCAGTTACCCTCCAGGGAACGAGCAGTACTTC.